These 29 T cell receptor beta chains were all obtained from the same sample, sequenced in a study of regulatory T cells in long-lasting Graves disease. Time point of the sample: persistent/refractory GD, antithyroid drugs over 5 years with positive TRAb. Extracted RNA from PBMCs served as the source of the TCR library. Arm-PCR of CDR3 regions and iRepertoire HTBI primers were used to build TCR beta libraries. A single record per CDR3 protein comes from TCRdb applying MiXCR to the multiplex PCR reads. There are about 340,000 distinct CDR3 sequences in the sample; roughly a fifth occur only once, and over 25% lies in the top ten. The source material was peripheral blood mononuclear cells (PBMCs), sampled when the disease was refractory, from a patient treated with antithyroid drugs. These receptors all come from a female donor with Graves disease.

The chain uses TRBV9 and TRBJ2-2; 7 bases are a match to TRBD2. This CDR3 has 17 residues. From germline, CDR1 is SGDLS and CDR2 YYNGEE. Trimming at V came to 4 bases and at J to 7 bases, leaving 16 bases not matched to a gene. CDR3 coding DNA: TGTGCCAGCAGCTCCCCGAGGGCGGGAGTATCGAACGGGGAGCTGTTTTTT. As protein: CASSSPRAGVSNGELFF.

A few counts support this clonotype. The gene calls are TRBV30 and TRBJ2-3, with 8 bases identical to TRBD1. Trimming took 7 bases from V and 7 from J; bases not matched to a gene: 16. The CDR3 consists of 15 residues. Germline V lookup: CDR1 GTSNPN, CDR2 SVGIG (reference sequence). Here the CDR3 reads CASTPRDRKTYTQYF. As DNA, the CDR3 is TGTGCCTCAACGCCCCGGGACAGGAAGACCTATACGCAGTATTTT.

This clonotype was counted ten times or more. The V gene is TRBV11-2, the J gene TRBJ2-5, with a tentative D call TRBD1 (5 bases). V lost 3 bases and J 0 bases, leaving 11 bases between the germline ends. The CDR3 has 15 amino acids. CDR1 and CDR2 (germline): SGHAT, FQNNGV. The CDR3 DNA follows: TGTGCCAGCAGCTTCCTCCCAGGGCACCAAGAGACCCAGTACTTC. As protein: CASSFLPGHQETQYF.

The V and J genes are TRBV9 and TRBJ2-3, with D perhaps being TRBD1 or TRBD2 (5 bases each). Germline-derived CDR1 and CDR2 are SGDLS and YYNGEE. Trimming removed 2 bases at V and 1 base at J, with 11 bases between. This CDR3 has 15 residues. The CDR3 sequence is CASSVGTIGTDTQYF. The CDR3 nucleotides are TGTGCCAGCAGCGTTGGGACGATTGGCACAGATACGCAGTATTTT.

The gene calls are TRBV24-1 and TRBJ2-3; TRBD1 matches at 7 bases. The ends lost 9 bases at V and 2 bases at J; junction bases unmatched: 7. The CDR3 length is 14 residues. CDR1 and CDR2 from the germline V gene are KGHDR and SFDVKD. DNA of the CDR3: TGTGCCACCCAGGGGGACAGCCCCACAGATACGCAGTATTTT. It translates to CATQGDSPTDTQYF.

This clonotype showed up many times. This rearrangement joins TRBV28 to TRBJ1-1; TRBD1 matches 8 bases. V lost 8 bases, J lost 4 bases, and 6 bases stayed unmatched. The CDR3 loop spans 13 amino acids. Germline values: CDR1 MDHEN, CDR2 SYDVKM. The CDR3 here is CASDRGLLTEAFF. DNA for the CDR3: TGTGCCAGCGACAGGGGACTTCTCACTGAAGCTTTCTTT.

This clonotype came up a few times. V is TRBV29-1 and J is TRBJ1-1; TRBD1 might be the D (5 bases). Germline V lookup: CDR1 SQVTM, CDR2 ANQGSEA. V shed 5 bases and J shed 5 bases, with 18 bases lying between them. The CDR3 runs 14 residues. CDR3 DNA sequence: TGCAGCGTTAAGGGACCTTTGGCGAAGACTGAAGCTTTCTTT. Protein: CSVKGPLAKTEAFF.

This clonotype was observed many times. The chain combines TRBV15 with TRBJ1-5, with D possibly TRBD1 on 5 matching bases. Trimming cost V 0 bases and J 2 bases, with 5 bases left between them. CDR3 length: 14 amino acids. Germline V gives CDR1 LNHNV, CDR2 YYDKDF (reference sequence). DNA of the CDR3: TGTGCCACCAGCAGAGAAGGGGGCAATCAGCCCCAGCATTTT. Translating it yields CATSREGGNQPQHF.

The chain combines TRBV27 with TRBJ1-2; 8 nucleotides align to TRBD1. The CDR3 totals 14 residues. Trimming at V came to 2 bases and at J to 4 bases, leaving 3 bases not matched to a gene. Germline lookup yields CDR1 MNHEY and CDR2 SMNVEV (reference sequence). The CDR3 region is CASSLGQGPYGYTF. The CDR3 DNA follows: TGTGCCAGCAGTTTAGGACAGGGACCCTATGGCTACACCTTC.

On this clonotype: One base away lies a much larger clone, so this may be a sequencing read error. The CDR3 region is CSVEGYGETQYF. In nucleotides, the CDR3 is TGCAGCGTTGAGGGGTACGGGGAGACCCAGTACTTC. The chain is built from TRBV29-1 and TRBJ2-5, with unresolved D. Trimming removed 3 bases from V and 5 bases from J, with 10 bases in between. Germline V gene lookup returns CDR1 SQVTM and CDR2 ANQGSEA. This CDR3 spans 12 amino acids. Full variable domain (remainder filled in from reference TRBV29-1 and TRBJ2-5): SAVISQKPSRDICQRGTSLTIQCQVDSQVTMMFWYRQQPGQSLTLIATANQGSEATYESGFVIDKFPISRPNLTFSTLTVSNMSPEDSSIYLCSVEGYGETQYFGPGTRLLVL.

The chain links TRBV6-5 to TRBJ1-4; D gene uncertain. V gave up 2 bases and J gave up 0 bases, with 10 bases separating them. This CDR3 is 16 amino acids long. The germline V gene has CDR1 MNHEY and CDR2 SVGAGI. CDR3 sequence: CASSYRGGATNEKLFF. CDR3 nucleotides: TGTGCCAGCAGTTACCGGGGTGGGGCAACTAATGAAAAACTGTTTTTT.

This clonotype was seen a handful of times. The V gene is TRBV4-1, the J gene TRBJ2-5, with 12 bases aligning to TRBD2. Germline trimming cut 1 base from V and 4 bases from J; bases unmatched to any gene: 7. This CDR3 is 17 amino acids long. In germline, CDR1 is MGHRA, CDR2 YSYEKL. The CDR3: CASSQGLAGVVGETQYF. The CDR3 DNA sequence: TGCGCCAGCAGCCAAGGACTAGCGGGGGTTGTGGGAGAGACCCAGTACTTC.

There are many counts of this clonotype. The gene calls are TRBV6-1 and TRBJ2-7; TRBD1 might be the D (5 bases). The germline V and J ends were trimmed by 2 bases and 2 bases, with 13 bases remaining between them. CDR1 is MNHNS and CDR2 is SASEGT in the germline V gene. The CDR3 is 15 residues long. CDR3 sequence: CASSEWADRAYEQYF. CDR3 in DNA: TGTGCCAGCAGTGAATGGGCTGACAGAGCCTACGAGCAGTACTTC.

The table lists this clonotype with a few counts. The chain combines TRBV5-1 with TRBJ2-7; 7 positions match TRBD1. The CDR3 spans 16 residues. Germline V gives CDR1 SGHRS, CDR2 YFSETQ. Trimming cost V 3 bases and J 9 bases; bases outside gene matches: 18. This chain's CDR3 is CASSSTSGGPIQRQYF. CDR3 in DNA: TGCGCCAGCAGCTCTACCTCAGGGGGACCGATCCAAAGGCAGTACTTC.

This clonotype was seen repeatedly, ten times or more. The chain combines TRBV11-2 with TRBJ2-2; perhaps TRBD1 as D (5 bases). CDR3 length: 14 amino acids. Per the germline V gene, CDR1 is SGHAT and CDR2 is FQNNGV. V was cut by 3 bases and J by 1 base, with 6 bases left in between. The CDR3 region has the DNA TGTGCCAGCAGCTTGACAGTGAACACCGGGGAGCTGTTTTTT. This translates into CASSLTVNTGELFF.

The V gene is TRBV4-1, the J gene TRBJ1-1; 11 bases map to TRBD1. CDR3 size: 13 residues. Trimming cost V 1 base and J 13 bases; bases outside gene matches: 5. The germline V gene has CDR1 MGHRA and CDR2 YSYEKL. In DNA form, the CDR3 reads TGCGCCAGCAGCCAAGTAGGGACAGGGGGAGTTTTCTTT. Its translation is CASSQVGTGGVFF.

This clonotype was recorded at least ten times. The chain joins TRBV20-1 to TRBJ2-1; 14 bases are a match to TRBD2. CDR1 and CDR2 (germline): DFQATT, SNEGSKA (reference sequence). The CDR3 runs 16 residues. V shed 1 base, J shed 4 bases, and the junction held 3 bases outside the gene matches. CDR3 in amino acids: CSARGLAGGPYNEQFF. The CDR3 coding sequence is TGCAGTGCTAGAGGACTAGCGGGAGGGCCGTACAATGAGCAGTTCTTC.

This clonotype was recorded many times. The genes are TRBV20-1 and TRBJ2-7; TRBD1 is a possible D gene (7 bases). Trimming took 0 bases from V and 0 from J, leaving 15 bases between them. The germline V gene encodes CDR1 DFQATT and CDR2 SNEGSKA (reference sequence). The CDR3 has 16 residues. The CDR3 reads CSAREGGGRSSYEQYF. CDR3 coding DNA: TGCAGTGCTAGAGAAGGAGGGGGCCGGAGCTCCTACGAGCAGTACTTC.

The chain is built from TRBV9 and TRBJ2-5; D might be TRBD1 or TRBD2, each matching 6 bases. This CDR3 spans 14 amino acids. Germline CDR1 is SGDLS and CDR2 is YYNGEE. Trimming removed 3 bases at V and 0 bases at J, with 9 bases between. This chain's CDR3 is CASSGGAHQETQYF. The CDR3 nucleotides read TGTGCCAGCAGCGGGGGGGCCCACCAAGAGACCCAGTACTTC. Combining the CDR3 with reference TRBV9 and TRBJ2-5 gives the whole variable domain DSGVTQTPKHLITATGQRVTLRCSPRSGDLSVYWYQQSLDQGLQFLIQYYNGEERAKGNILERFSAQQFPDLHSELNLSSLELGDSALYFCASSGGAHQETQYFGPGTRLLVL.

This clonotype appeared a few times. The chain carries TRBV7-2 and TRBJ2-5; TRBD2 aligns across 16 bases. The CDR3 covers 17 residues. Germline assignment: CDR1 SGHTA and CDR2 FQGNSA. The trim removed 4 bases at V and 5 bases at J, leaving 7 bases unmatched. The CDR3 coding sequence is TGTGCCAGCAGCTCCTCGGGACTAGCGGGGGGGCCGGAGACCCAGTACTTC. Residues: CASSSSGLAGGPETQYF.

This chain connects TRBV10-2 to TRBJ2-7; D is uncertain. CDR1 and CDR2 from the germline V gene are WSHSY and SAAADI. The CDR3 loop spans 15 amino acids. With 0 bases removed from V and 5 bases from J, the gap between germline ends came to 14 bases. The CDR3 here is CASSESIGSTHEQYF. CDR3 bases: TGCGCCAGCAGTGAGTCAATCGGCAGCACCCACGAGCAGTACTTC.

The gene calls are TRBV20-1 and TRBJ2-3, with 9 bases matching TRBD2. The CDR3 is 16 residues long. Germline trimming cut 0 bases from V and 5 bases from J; bases unmatched to any gene: 9. Germline CDR1 and CDR2: DFQATT and SNEGSKA (reference sequence). CDR3 DNA: TGCAGTGCTAGAGATCTGCGGGAGGGGGTGTTAGATACGCAGTATTTT. Protein: CSARDLREGVLDTQYF.

The chain links TRBV7-2 to TRBJ1-3; D ambiguous. The V and J ends lost 5 bases and 3 bases respectively, with 8 bases between them. This CDR3 contains 13 residues. CDR1 and CDR2 from the germline V gene are SGHTA and FQGNSA. For the CDR3, the DNA is TGTGCCAGCAGCCGTGGGTATGGAAACACCATATATTTT. Its translation is CASSRGYGNTIYF.

The chain combines TRBV28 with TRBJ2-1; D unresolved. The germline V gene encodes CDR1 MDHEN and CDR2 SYDVKM. V lost 7 bases to trimming and J lost 3 bases, with 13 bases between them. The CDR3 spans 14 residues. The CDR3 reads CASKRLNVYNEQFF. CDR3 nucleotide sequence: TGTGCCAGCAAACGGCTAAATGTCTACAATGAGCAGTTCTTC.

The V call is TRBV7-8, the J call TRBJ2-7; perhaps TRBD1 as D (5 bases). Germline V lookup: CDR1 SGHVS, CDR2 FQNEAQ. This CDR3 comprises 15 residues. The ends were cut back, 4 bases at V and 2 bases at J, with 15 bases in the middle. CDR3 bases: TGTGCCAGCAGCTCTCTCCTCCCAGGGCCCTACGAGCAGTACTTC. Translation gives CASSSLLPGPYEQYF.

V is TRBV3-1 and J is TRBJ1-5, with 9 bases lining up with TRBD1. Losses at the gene ends were 3 bases for V and 7 bases for J; bases not matched to a gene: 4. Germline V lookup: CDR1 LGHDT, CDR2 YNNKEL (reference sequence). This CDR3 spans 14 amino acids. The CDR3 protein is CASSHTGGAQPQHF. The CDR3 region has the DNA TGTGCCAGCAGCCACACAGGGGGCGCACAGCCCCAGCATTTT.

The gene calls are TRBV9 and TRBJ2-3; 7 nucleotides match TRBD1. The V gene end was trimmed by 2 bases and the J gene end by 0 bases; junction bases not matched to a gene: 6. This CDR3 has 16 amino acids. CDR1 SGDLS and CDR2 YYNGEE come from the germline V gene. The CDR3 nucleotides are TGTGCCAGCAGCGTCCGACAGGGTGCTAGCACAGATACGCAGTATTTT. It codes for CASSVRQGASTDTQYF.

This clonotype was observed at least ten times. This chain joins TRBV5-1 and TRBJ1-2, with 11 nucleotides matching TRBD1. This CDR3 contains 14 residues. Unmatched junction bases numbered 3, after V lost 4 bases and J lost 4 bases. Germline V gene data show CDR1 as SGHRS and CDR2 as YFSETQ. This CDR3 reads CASSDGTGGYGYTF. In nucleotides, the CDR3 is TGCGCCAGCAGCGACGGGACAGGGGGCTATGGCTACACCTTC.

The chain recombines TRBV5-5 with TRBJ2-3; D is unclear. Trimming cost V 1 base and J 6 bases, with 9 bases left between them. The CDR3 sequence is 13 residues long. Germline V gives CDR1 SGHKS, CDR2 YYEKEE (reference sequence). CDR3 amino acids: CASSLLPPDTQYF. The CDR3 DNA reads TGTGCCAGCAGCTTGTTGCCGCCTGATACGCAGTATTTT.